The 12 T cell receptor beta chains in this list originate from one sample, sequenced in a study of blood T cell repertoires in COVID-19. The repertoire was sequenced with immunoSEQ multiplex PCR; TCRdb's copy has only in-frame clones and lacks some. The data show about 280,000 clones, with 87% seen just once and roughly 2% held by the top ten. The sequenced sample was peripheral blood. These TCRs come from a woman between 50 and 59 years old who had recovered from COVID-19.

The chain has TRBV7-2 and TRBJ2-7; 12 nucleotides line up with TRBD2. CDR1 is SGHTA, CDR2 FQGNSA, per germline. The CDR3 has 15 amino acids. J lost 2 bases, V lost 4 bases, and 3 bases had no gene match. For the CDR3, the DNA is TGTGCCAGCAGCTCTAGACTAGCGGGAGCCTACGAGCAGTACTTC. Translated, it gives CASSSRLAGAYEQYF.

The gene calls are TRBV15 and TRBJ1-1, with TRBD1 identical over 8 bases. Germline-derived CDR1 and CDR2 are LNHNV and YYDKDF (reference sequence). CDR3 size: 15 residues. V dropped 1 base and J dropped 1; count of bases not matched to a gene: 2. Here the CDR3 DNA reads TGTGCCACCAGCAGAGCAGGGGGCGGGAACACTGAAGCTTTCTTT. Protein: CATSRAGGGNTEAFF.

The chain links TRBV11-2 to TRBJ2-6, with TRBD1 matching over 10 bases. Germline loops: CDR1 SGHAT, CDR2 FQNNGV. CDR3 length equals 18 residues. Trimming took 5 bases from V and 0 from J; bases not matched to a gene: 7. CDR3 amino acids: CASSPWGQGSSGANVLTF. CDR3 DNA sequence: TGTGCCAGCAGCCCATGGGGACAGGGGAGCTCTGGGGCCAACGTCCTGACTTTC. Looking up the rest from reference TRBV11-2 and TRBJ2-6 gives the full variable domain: EAGVAQSPRYKIIEKRQSVAFWCNPISGHATLYWYQQILGQGPKLLIQFQNNGVVDDSQLPKDRFSAERLKGVDSTLKIQPAKLEDSAVYLCASSPWGQGSSGANVLTFGAGSRLTVL.

In its sample, this clone was seen a few times. The rearrangement uses TRBV30 and TRBJ1-5, with 7 positions matching TRBD1. The CDR3 spans 15 residues. Germline CDR1 reads GTSNPN; CDR2 reads SVGIG (reference sequence). Trimming at V came to 0 bases and at J to 7 bases, leaving 9 bases not matched to a gene. The CDR3 loop is CAWSVRSGGFQPQHF. DNA of the CDR3: TGTGCCTGGAGTGTACGGTCAGGGGGATTCCAGCCCCAGCATTTT.

The chain employs TRBV2 and TRBJ2-7; 7 positions agree with TRBD1. Trimming at V came to 6 bases and at J to 0 bases, leaving 2 bases not matched to a gene. The V gene's germline CDR1 is SNHLY and CDR2 FYNNEI. CDR3 length: 13 amino acids. The CDR3 DNA reads as TGTGCCAGCAGGGGGACAGACTCCTACGAGCAGTACTTC. Its translation is CASRGTDSYEQYF.

This sequence joins TRBV2 and TRBJ1-1, with 8 bases fitting TRBD1. J lost 3 bases, V lost 7 bases, and 7 bases had no gene match. The CDR3 loop spans 14 amino acids. Germline values: CDR1 SNHLY, CDR2 FYNNEI. CDR3 region: CASTLQGDHTEAFF. CDR3 sequence (DNA): TGTGCCAGCACCTTACAGGGGGATCACACTGAAGCTTTCTTT.

The chain carries TRBV30 and TRBJ2-6, with 7 bases matching TRBD1. Germline CDR1 is GTSNPN and CDR2 is SVGIG (reference sequence). The V segment lost 3 bases and the J segment 1 base; nucleotides outside the gene matches: 0. This CDR3 has 14 amino acids. The CDR3 is CAWSRGSGANVLTF. The CDR3, as DNA: TGTGCCTGGAGCAGGGGGTCTGGGGCCAACGTCCTGACTTTC.

This chain joins TRBV27 and TRBJ2-1; maybe TRBD2 (6 bases). With 6 bases removed from V and 5 bases from J, the gap between germline ends came to 11 bases. Germline V CDR1 and CDR2: MNHEY, SMNVEV (reference sequence). CDR3 size: 13 residues. The CDR3 here is CASRRRENNEQFF. In nucleotides, the CDR3 is TGTGCCAGCAGACGACGGGAGAACAATGAGCAGTTCTTC.

This chain uses TRBV27 with TRBJ2-6; tentatively, D is TRBD1 (6 bases). The CDR3 consists of 15 residues. Deletions cut 6 bases from V and 4 bases from J, with 13 bases between. CDR1 and CDR2 (germline): MNHEY, SMNVEV (reference sequence). CDR3 coding DNA: TGTGCCAGCAGACAGGGTTTAAACGGGGCCAACGTCCTGACTTTC. It is translated as CASRQGLNGANVLTF.

The rearrangement links TRBV12-3 or TRBV12-4 to TRBJ1-2; perhaps TRBD1 as D (5 bases). Trimming cost V 5 bases and J 4 bases, with 8 bases left between them. The CDR3 consists of 12 residues. In DNA form, the CDR3 reads TGTGCCAGCAGTCTCAGGGCCTATGGCTACACCTTC. It specifies CASSLRAYGYTF.

The count of this clone is one. This rearrangement joins TRBV12-3 or TRBV12-4 to TRBJ1-2; tentative D call: TRBD1 (6 bases). This CDR3 comprises 12 residues. The ends were cut back, 4 bases at V and 5 bases at J, with 8 bases in the middle. The CDR3: CASSYGQYGYTF. DNA for the CDR3: TGTGCCAGCAGTTATGGACAGTATGGCTACACCTTC.

The CDR3: CASSSEGAGNTIYF. In DNA form, the CDR3 reads TGTGCCAGCAGCTCAGAAGGGGCTGGAAACACCATATATTTT. The chain joins TRBV5-4 to TRBJ1-3, with a tentative D call TRBD1 (5 bases). There are 14 residues in the CDR3. Trimming removed 3 bases at V and 2 bases at J, with 9 bases between. CDR1 is SGHNT and CDR2 is YYREEE in the germline V gene (reference sequence).